This TCR beta chain was recovered during a study of human T cells and chemical hapten exposure. MiXCR, run by TCRdb on the RACE reads, gives a single entry per CDR3 protein. The table shows around 340,000 distinct CDR3 sequences, with 5.5% to 8% occurring only once. The sample's time point: patch test 1, 2 weeks after DPC sensitization. Treatment indicated: therapeutic diphenylcyclopropenone sensitization with weekly scalp DPC. Unfractionated whole blood served as the source for total RNA extraction. This clonotype was detected a few times. Trimming cost V 3 bases and J 4 bases; bases outside gene matches: 3. This CDR3 is 13 amino acids long. The germline CDR1 and CDR2 sequences are DFQATT and SNEGSKA (reference sequence).

Here the sequenced sample was whole blood, taken in connection with sensitization to the hapten diphenylcyclopropenone (DPC). The V gene is TRBV20-1, the J gene TRBJ2-3, with 8 bases that match TRBD2. This sequence was found in a woman younger than 30 with alopecia areata. Some clones in this sample may be carry-over from other donors' samples. This CDR3 is CSASGGGPDTQYF. Here the CDR3 DNA reads TGCAGTGCTAGCGGGGGGGGCCCAGATACGCAGTATTTT.